This entry describes one T cell receptor beta chain. Whenever a sample was processed, at least 7 million PBMCs were isolated. A sample-barcoded 5' primer and a J-beta primer mix were used in a second PCR of roughly 6 to 12 cycles. TCRdb reanalysed the 5' RACE reads using MiXCR and keeps one entry per CDR3 protein. The table lists 500,000 to 550,000 distinct CDR3 sequences, under 30% of them singletons, with 8.7% in the top ten. Trimming left V 4 bases short and J 4 bases short, with 13 bases between. From germline, CDR1 is SGHTA and CDR2 FQGNSA. The CDR3 is 15 residues long. This record comes from a study of blood T cells in healthy people across ages. In addition, the sample was reused for a study of T cells of mothers and their children. From that report: The people who donated were a few healthy Caucasian mothers and their six children.

This TCR derives from a boy between 10 and 17 years old in good health. J is TRBJ1-4 and V is TRBV7-2; a possible D gene is TRBD1 (6 bases). Specimen: blood. The DNA for the CDR3 is TGTGCCAGCAGCTCAGACAGGCCCTATAATGAAAAACTGTTTTTT. Translated, it gives CASSSDRPYNEKLFF. The complete variable domain, with remaining parts taken from reference TRBV7-2 and TRBJ1-4, reads GAGVSQSPSNKVTEKGKDVELRCDPISGHTALYWYRQSLGQGLEFLIYFQGNSAPDKSGLPSDRFSAERTGGSVSTLTIQRTQQEDSAVYLCASSSDRPYNEKLFFGSGTQLSVL.